One and the same sample provided the 22 T cell receptor beta chains below, sequenced in a study of blood T cell repertoires in COVID-19. Profiled with immunoSEQ multiplex PCR; TCRdb holds only in-frame clones, not every one. The table has about 440,000 clones, approximately 90% seen once; the top ten hold about 4.5%. Sequencing was done on a sample of peripheral blood. The source is a young woman with acute or convalescent COVID-19.

The gene calls are TRBV7-6 and TRBJ2-7, with a tentative D call TRBD1 (5 bases). CDR3 length: 14 amino acids. Per germline, CDR1 SGHVS and CDR2 FNYEAQ. Between the trimmed V and J ends, which lost 4 bases and 0 bases, there was a span of 10 bases. The CDR3 DNA is TGTGCCAGCAGCTCCACAGGTAACTCCTACGAGCAGTACTTC. It is translated as CASSSTGNSYEQYF.

The rearrangement links TRBV6-5 to TRBJ1-6; 7 bases are a match to TRBD1. The ends lost 6 bases at V and 11 bases at J; junction bases unmatched: 13. Per the germline V gene, CDR1 is MNHEY and CDR2 is SVGAGI. The CDR3 loop spans 15 amino acids. The CDR3 DNA reads TGTGCCAGCAGGACGGAGGGGGCGAGCGGTACACCCCTCCACTTT. Protein product: CASRTEGASGTPLHF.

This chain connects TRBV19 to TRBJ2-5; 9 bases match TRBD2. CDR1 LNHDA and CDR2 SQIVND come from the germline V gene (reference sequence). With V trimmed by 5 bases and J by 0 bases, 7 bases remained unmatched. CDR3 length: 16 amino acids. The CDR3 is CASSAKRGAHQETQYF. The CDR3 nucleotides are TGTGCCAGTAGTGCCAAGCGGGGGGCCCACCAAGAGACCCAGTACTTC.

The J gene is TRBJ1-6, the V gene TRBV3-1 (or the pseudogene TRBV3-2); D is ambiguous. CDR3 length equals 13 residues. Germline-derived CDR1 and CDR2 are LGHDT and YNNKEL (reference sequence). V lost 0 bases, J lost 11 bases, and 8 bases lay in between. The DNA of the CDR3 is TGTGCCAGCAGCCAAGACTTCACGGCACCCCTCCACTTT. Amino acids: CASSQDFTAPLHF.

The genes are TRBV24-1 and TRBJ2-1; 7 nucleotides align to TRBD1. The length of the CDR3 is 18 residues. The ends lost 5 bases at V and 3 bases at J; junction bases unmatched: 15. Per germline, CDR1 KGHDR and CDR2 SFDVKD. CDR3 region: CATSGHDLSGQIYNEQFF. CDR3 DNA: TGTGCCACCAGTGGTCACGATCTGTCGGGACAGATCTACAATGAGCAGTTCTTC.

This clone was counted between two and nine times. The rearrangement uses TRBV19 and TRBJ1-1; D not resolved. This CDR3 is 14 amino acids long. Deletions cut 3 bases from V and 0 bases from J, with 8 bases between. CDR1 is LNHDA and CDR2 is SQIVND in the germline V gene (reference sequence). The CDR3 DNA sequence: TGTGCCAGTAGTATTGGGCTGGTGAACACTGAAGCTTTCTTT. Translation gives CASSIGLVNTEAFF.

V gene TRBV24-1 combines with J gene TRBJ2-1; perhaps TRBD2 as D (5 bases). The germline V gene encodes CDR1 KGHDR and CDR2 SFDVKD. The CDR3 totals 14 residues. V shed 1 base and J shed 5 bases, with 8 bases lying between them. The CDR3 sequence is CATSDLSGNNEQFF. In nucleotides, the CDR3 is TGTGCCACCAGTGATTTATCCGGGAACAATGAGCAGTTCTTC.

The chain uses TRBV6-6 and TRBJ1-6; no clear D. This CDR3 has 16 residues. Looked up from germline, CDR1 is MNHNY and CDR2 is SVGAGI (reference sequence). Trimming cost V 0 bases and J 3 bases, with 9 bases left between them. The CDR3 DNA sequence: TGTGCCAGCAGTTACTCGACCGCTAGCTATAATTCACCCCTCCACTTT. This translates into CASSYSTASYNSPLHF.

This clone has more than one count but fewer than ten. V usage is TRBV2 and J usage is TRBJ1-2, with D possibly being TRBD1 (5 bases). Germline CDR1 and CDR2: SNHLY and FYNNEI. V shed 4 bases and J shed 4 bases, with 13 bases lying between them. CDR3 length equals 14 residues. CDR3 nucleotide sequence: TGTGCCAGCAGTGCACAGGAGTACCTCTATGGCTACACCTTC. It codes for CASSAQEYLYGYTF.

This chain uses TRBV12-5 with TRBJ1-1; 8 positions agree with TRBD1. Germline CDR1 LGHNT, CDR2 FRNRAP. With V trimmed by 1 base and J by 5 bases, 0 bases remained unmatched. CDR3 length: 13 residues. The CDR3 nucleotides are TGTGCTAGTGGTTTGGGACAGGGGACTGAAGCTTTCTTT. This gives the protein CASGLGQGTEAFF.

The chain recombines TRBV7-3 with TRBJ2-1; TRBD2 agrees at 11 bases. CDR1 is SGHTA, CDR2 FQGTGA, per germline. The CDR3 is 16 amino acids. Unmatched junction bases numbered 7, after V lost 5 bases and J lost 4 bases. CDR3 sequence (DNA): TGTGCCAGCAGCGCGAATAGCGGGGGGGCATACAATGAGCAGTTCTTC. The encoded protein is CASSANSGGAYNEQFF.

Many counts were recorded for this clone. The identical CDR3 is also encoded by other nucleotide sequences in the sample. The genes are TRBV5-1 and TRBJ2-2; TRBD2 aligns across 8 bases. The CDR3 is 15 residues long. Trimming took 4 bases from V and 4 from J; bases not matched to a gene: 6. Looked up from germline, CDR1 is SGHRS and CDR2 is YFSETQ. The CDR3: CASSGTGGPTGELFF. The CDR3 bases are TGCGCCAGCAGCGGGACGGGGGGGCCCACCGGGGAGCTGTTTTTT.

In DNA, the CDR3 is TGTGCCAGCAGTGGGGACAGCGTACGGATGAACACTGAAGCTTTCTTT. Its protein is CASSGDSVRMNTEAFF. The chain uses TRBV6-1 and TRBJ1-1; the match to TRBD1 covers 7 bases. This CDR3 is 16 amino acids long. The V gene's germline CDR1 is MNHNS and CDR2 SASEGT. The J segment lost 0 bases and the V segment lost 4 bases, leaving 8 bases of the junction unmatched.

This clone was observed a few times. The chain is built from TRBV6-5 and TRBJ1-1; D is unresolved. This CDR3 has 11 residues. Trimming removed 7 bases from V and 6 bases from J, with 9 bases in between. Germline CDR1 reads MNHEY; CDR2 reads SVGAGI. The CDR3 is CASNAGSEAFF. The CDR3 bases are TGTGCCAGCAACGCGGGCTCTGAAGCTTTCTTT.

The CDR3 region is CASSMFRGNEQFF. CDR3 in DNA: TGTGCCAGTAGTATGTTCCGGGGCAATGAGCAGTTCTTC. The rearrangement joins TRBV19 to TRBJ2-1; tentatively, D is TRBD2 (5 bases). The germline V gene has CDR1 LNHDA and CDR2 SQIVND (reference sequence). The V gene lost 3 bases and the J gene lost 6 bases, with 9 bases spanning the gap. The CDR3 contains 13 residues.

J is TRBJ2-1 and V is TRBV12-3 or TRBV12-4; the D is unclear. The CDR3 loop spans 12 amino acids. V was trimmed by 7 bases and J by 10 bases, leaving 14 bases between them. The CDR3 sequence: CASTLPPEEQFF. As DNA, the CDR3 is TGTGCCAGCACCCTCCCGCCAGAAGAGCAGTTCTTC.

J is TRBJ2-2 and V is TRBV28; D might be TRBD1 (5 bases). CDR3 length equals 18 residues. Germline V gene sequence: CDR1 MDHEN, CDR2 SYDVKM. V lost 0 bases and J lost 1, with 15 bases in between. The CDR3 reads CASSLWGFTGQNTGELFF. In DNA, the CDR3 is TGTGCCAGCAGTTTATGGGGCTTCACAGGCCAGAACACCGGGGAGCTGTTTTTT. Looking up the rest from reference TRBV28 and TRBJ2-2 gives the full variable domain: DVKVTQSSRYLVKRTGEKVFLECVQDMDHENMFWYRQDPGLGLRLIYFSYDVKMKEKGDIPEGYSVSREKKERFSLILESASTNQTSMYLCASSLWGFTGQNTGELFFGEGSRLTVL.

The V call is TRBV28, the J call TRBJ2-7, with TRBD1 matching over 11 bases. In germline, CDR1 is MDHEN, CDR2 SYDVKM. The junction had 6 bases not matched to a gene; V was cut back by 3 bases and J by 5 bases. This CDR3 is 15 amino acids long. CDR3: CASSFPGQGANEQYF. CDR3 sequence (DNA): TGTGCCAGCAGTTTCCCCGGACAGGGGGCTAACGAGCAGTACTTC.

The V call is TRBV28, the J call TRBJ1-3; 7 bases agree with TRBD1. This CDR3 is 14 amino acids long. Germline CDR1 and CDR2: MDHEN and SYDVKM. Losses at the gene ends were 8 bases for V and 4 bases for J; bases not matched to a gene: 8. The CDR3 loop reads CASRPTGDGNTIYF. The CDR3 DNA follows: TGTGCCAGCCGCCCAACAGGGGACGGAAACACCATATATTTT.

The V call is TRBV13, the J call TRBJ2-1, with 9 bases matching TRBD2. The V gene's germline CDR1 is PRHDT and CDR2 FYEKMQ (reference sequence). The CDR3 covers 15 residues. V lost 8 bases, J lost 7 bases, and 12 bases stayed unmatched. The CDR3 coding sequence is TGTGCCAGCGGGGGTCGCGGGACTAGCATAAATGAGCAGTTCTTC. Protein sequence: CASGGRGTSINEQFF. The entire variable domain, with the rest obtained from reference TRBV13 and TRBJ2-1, is as follows: AAGVIQSPRHLIKEKRETATLKCYPIPRHDTVYWYQQGPGQDPQFLISFYEKMQSDKGSIPDRFSAQQFSDYHSELNMSSLELGDSALYFCASGGRGTSINEQFFGPGTRLTVL.

This clone was recorded once. The V and J genes are TRBV5-4 and TRBJ1-6, with 8 bases identical to TRBD1. The CDR3 has 16 residues. The V gene end was trimmed by 0 bases and the J gene end by 7 bases; junction bases not matched to a gene: 6. Germline CDR1 and CDR2: SGHNT and YYREEE (reference sequence). In DNA, the CDR3 is TGTGCCAGCAGCTTGGCCCACCGGGACAGGAATTCACCCCTCCACTTT. Protein product: CASSLAHRDRNSPLHF.

This chain connects TRBV19 to TRBJ1-2; a weak D match, TRBD1 (5 bases). The germline CDR1 and CDR2 sequences are LNHDA and SQIVND (reference sequence). The CDR3 is made up of 13 amino acids. V lost 3 bases and J lost 8, with 13 bases in between. The CDR3, as DNA: TGTGCCAGTAGTATCCTACAGGCTCGCGGCTACACCTTC. Its protein is CASSILQARGYTF.